This is a list of T cell receptor beta chains from one sample in a study of brain metastases from non-small cell lung cancer. Measured with immunoSEQ multiplex PCR; TCRdb has only the in-frame clones, and not every one. The repertoire holds over a thousand clones, with 88% as singletons. Sequencing used tumor-adjacent normal tissue. These receptors were obtained from a donor over 35 with non-small cell lung cancer. Each CDR3 is given with its conserved first and last residue. A D gene is named only where the DNA matches it firmly. Size is stated for part of the rows, as once, few or many counts, or as a class when the clone is expanded.

clone_size	d_call	v_call	j_call	cdr3_nt	cdr3_aa
.	.	TRBV6-5	TRBJ1-2	TGTGCCAGCAGTTACAGTTTCGGGCAGCATGGCTACACCTTC	CASSYSFGQHGYTF
once	.	TRBV7-9	TRBJ2-5	TGTGCCAGCAGCTTAGCTGGAGAGACCCAGTACTTC	CASSLAGETQYF
.	.	TRBV27	TRBJ1-2	TGTGCCAGCAGTTCTAGGTATGGGAGGGTCACCTTC	CASSSRYGRVTF
.	TRBD1	TRBV5-1	TRBJ1-1	TGCGCCAGCAGGGATGCCGGGACAGGGGATACTGAAGCTTTCTTT	CASRDAGTGDTEAFF
.	.	TRBV6-4	TRBJ2-2	TGTGCCAGCAGTGCTCGGGGGCCCAACACCGGGGAGCTGTTTTTT	CASSARGPNTGELFF
.	.	TRBV5-1	TRBJ1-5	TGCGCCAGCAGCTTTTTTAACAGGGATAGCAATCAGCCCCAGCATTTT	CASSFFNRDSNQPQHF
.	TRBD2	TRBV6-5	TRBJ2-5	TGTGCCAACAGCCTAGCGGGGGTGAGGGAGACCCAGTACTTC	CANSLAGVRETQYF
.	.	TRBV5-8	TRBJ1-2	TGTGCCAGCAGCCTGGGATTGCAGGGAGCCCTTAACTATGGCTACACCTTC	CASSLGLQGALNYGYTF
.	.	TRBV30	TRBJ2-6	TGTGCCTCTCCCTCTGGGTCCGGGGCCAACGTCCTGACTTTC	CASPSGSGANVLTF
.	.	TRBV19	TRBJ1-5	TGTGCCAGTAATCCCCAGGCATTCCTGGCCCAGCATTTT	CASNPQAFLAQHF
.	.	TRBV2	TRBJ1-2	TGTGCCAGCAGGCGCACAGTGACCAATTATGGCTACACCTTC	CASRRTVTNYGYTF
.	TRBD1	TRBV6-1	TRBJ2-5	TGTGCCAGCAGTGAACAGGGGACAGGGAGTGAGACCCAGTACTTC	CASSEQGTGSETQYF
.	.	TRBV4-1	TRBJ2-2	TGCGCCAGCGCCCGAGACAACACCGGGGAGCTGTTTTTT	CASARDNTGELFF
.	TRBD1	TRBV19	TRBJ1-5	TGTGCCACTAGGACAGGGGGCGGTCGGGGTCAGCCCCAGCATTTT	CATRTGGGRGQPQHF
once	.	TRBV4-2	TRBJ2-7	TGTGCCAGCAGCCCTTTTCTCGGGGGCTACGAGCAGTACTTC	CASSPFLGGYEQYF
.	TRBD1	TRBV9	TRBJ1-4	TGTGCCAGCAGCGGACAGGGACCTAATGAAAAACTGTTTTTT	CASSGQGPNEKLFF
.	.	TRBV4-1	TRBJ2-1	TGCGCCAGCAGCCGAGGTTTGGGGCTGTTCTTC	CASSRGLGLFF
.	.	TRBV30	TRBJ2-1	TGTGCCTCGCGGATGTACAATGAGCAGTTCTTC	CASRMYNEQFF
.	TRBD1	TRBV7-9	TRBJ1-4	TGTGCCAGCAGCCCGAGGAGACAGGGGGCAGGGGAAAAACTGTTTTTT	CASSPRRQGAGEKLFF
.	.	TRBV6-2/TRBV6-3	TRBJ2-1	TGTGCCAGCAGTTACGGGGCCAATGAGCAGTTCTTC	CASSYGANEQFF
.	.	TRBV5-6	TRBJ1-1	TGTGCCAGCAGCTTTGGGGGCGCTGAAGCTTTCTTT	CASSFGGAEAFF
.	TRBD2	TRBV19	TRBJ2-7	TGTGCCAGTAGCAGGATAGCGGGGGGCCCCTCTGAGCAGTACTTC	CASSRIAGGPSEQYF
.	.	TRBV4-3	TRBJ2-7	TGCGCCAGCAGCCACGACAGGTACAGCTCCTACGAGCAGTACTTC	CASSHDRYSSYEQYF
.	.	TRBV6-1	TRBJ1-6	TGTGCCAGCAGTGAGATAGGGATTAATTCACCCCTCCACTTT	CASSEIGINSPLHF
.	.	TRBV2	TRBJ2-2	TGTGCCAGCACAATGGACACCGGGGAGCTGTTTTTT	CASTMDTGELFF
.	.	TRBV7-6	TRBJ2-7	TGTGCCAGCAGCTTGGGGGCCGGGACCGAGCAGTACTTC	CASSLGAGTEQYF
.	TRBD2	TRBV6-5	TRBJ2-2	TGTGCCAGCAGTCCTAGCGGGGCCACCGGGGAGCTGTTTTTT	CASSPSGATGELFF
.	.	TRBV12-3/TRBV12-4	TRBJ2-5	TGTGCCAGTTCATGGGGATACCAAGAGACCCAGTACTTC	CASSWGYQETQYF
.	.	TRBV23-1	TRBJ1-1	TGCGCCAGCAGTCAATCATCCGCAGTTCATGGGGCTGGTCGGGGACCTGAAGCTTTCTTT	CASSQSSAVHGAGRGPEAFF
.	.	TRBV18	TRBJ1-1	TGTGCCAGCTCACTACTCCCGGCCGGGGATCTGAACACTGAAGCTTTCTTT	CASSLLPAGDLNTEAFF
.	.	TRBV30	TRBJ1-6	TGTGCCTGGAATCCAGGGAATAATTCACCCCTCCACTTT	CAWNPGNNSPLHF
.	.	TRBV7-2	TRBJ2-7	TGTGCCAGCAGCTTAGGGTCGTGGGGCTCCGAGCAGTACTTC	CASSLGSWGSEQYF
few	.	TRBV6-5	TRBJ1-5	TGTGCCAGCAGTCCAGTTGATCAGCCCCAGCATTTT	CASSPVDQPQHF
.	.	TRBV4-3	TRBJ2-1	TGCGCCAGCAGCCAAGATGCAGGGGAGGCCTACAATGAGCAGTTCTTC	CASSQDAGEAYNEQFF
once	.	TRBV7-9	TRBJ1-1	TGTGCCAGCTCCCTGGGGGGGTTGGGGGCGGCTGAAGCTTTCTTT	CASSLGGLGAAEAFF